A selection of T cell receptor beta chains follows, all from one sample in a study of early T cells in non-severe SARS-CoV-2 infection. TCRdb re-analysed the 5' RACE reads in MiXCR, keeping a single row per CDR3 protein. The sample lists roughly 61,000 distinct CDR3 sequences, 11% occurring once. Material for sequencing was whole blood. The source of these receptors is an adult who was a healthcare worker with PCR-confirmed SARS-CoV-2 infection or an uninfected control (not recorded which). The CDR3 runs from the conserved cysteine through the conserved F or W. Fields, in order: V gene, clone size, J gene, D gene, CDR3 DNA, CDR3 protein. The D gene is left open where the match is weak. Rows give clone size only sometimes, using once, few, many, or a class for an expanded clone.

V gene: TRBV29-1; clone size: NA; J gene: TRBJ2-1; D gene: TRBD1; CDR3 DNA: TGCAGCGTTGAATGGGACAGGGGCTACAATGAGCAGTTCTTC; CDR3 protein: CSVEWDRGYNEQFF
V gene: TRBV7-6; clone size: many; J gene: TRBJ1-2; D gene: NA; CDR3 DNA: TGTGCCAGCAGCACCAGGGGATTACACTACACCTTC; CDR3 protein: CASSTRGLHYTF
V gene: TRBV5-1; clone size: many; J gene: TRBJ2-1; D gene: NA; CDR3 DNA: TGCGCCAGCAGCTCCGACTCCTACAATGAGCAGTTCTTC; CDR3 protein: CASSSDSYNEQFF
V gene: TRBV12-3/TRBV12-4; clone size: NA; J gene: TRBJ1-4; D gene: TRBD1; CDR3 DNA: TGTGCCAGCAGCCCGCAGGGGGCTGCAACTAATGAAAAACTGTTTTTT; CDR3 protein: CASSPQGAATNEKLFF
V gene: TRBV4-2; clone size: few; J gene: TRBJ2-5; D gene: TRBD2; CDR3 DNA: TGTGCCAGCAGCCAAGGGGGGGGAGACCAAGAGACCCAGTACTTC; CDR3 protein: CASSQGGGDQETQYF
V gene: TRBV19; clone size: few; J gene: TRBJ2-5; D gene: TRBD2; CDR3 DNA: TGTGCCAGTAGTACCGGGACTAGCGCGTCTCAAGAGACCCAGTACTTC; CDR3 protein: CASSTGTSASQETQYF
V gene: TRBV7-9; clone size: NA; J gene: TRBJ1-2; D gene: TRBD1; CDR3 DNA: TGTGCCAGCAGCTTAGAGGGACAGGGTGGCTACACCTTC; CDR3 protein: CASSLEGQGGYTF
V gene: TRBV7-2; clone size: few; J gene: TRBJ2-3; D gene: TRBD1; CDR3 DNA: TGTGCCAGCAGCTGGGGACAGGGATCGCAGTATTTT; CDR3 protein: CASSWGQGSQYF
V gene: TRBV7-8; clone size: many; J gene: TRBJ1-1; D gene: TRBD1; CDR3 DNA: TGTGCCAGCAAACCCCTCCGACAGGGTAGTCACACTGAAGCTTTCTTT; CDR3 protein: CASKPLRQGSHTEAFF
V gene: TRBV6-5; clone size: few; J gene: TRBJ2-7; D gene: NA; CDR3 DNA: TGTGCCAGCAGTTACGGCCGGTCCTGGGAGCAGTACTTC; CDR3 protein: CASSYGRSWEQYF
V gene: TRBV7-3; clone size: many; J gene: TRBJ2-3; D gene: NA; CDR3 DNA: TGTGCCAGCAGCTTAGACTACACAGATACGCAGTATTTT; CDR3 protein: CASSLDYTDTQYF
V gene: TRBV30; clone size: NA; J gene: TRBJ1-1; D gene: TRBD1; CDR3 DNA: TGTGCCTGGAGCACCACGGGACAGACGAACACTGAAGCTTTCTTT; CDR3 protein: CAWSTTGQTNTEAFF
V gene: TRBV10-2; clone size: many; J gene: TRBJ2-5; D gene: NA; CDR3 DNA: TGCGCCAGCAGTGTTCCGGGGATAGAGACCCAGTACTTC; CDR3 protein: CASSVPGIETQYF
V gene: TRBV7-8; clone size: many; J gene: TRBJ1-6; D gene: TRBD1; CDR3 DNA: TGTGCCAGTAACCTCCGGGACAGGGCTATTTCACCCCTCCACTTT; CDR3 protein: CASNLRDRAISPLHF
V gene: TRBV19; clone size: few; J gene: TRBJ2-1; D gene: NA; CDR3 DNA: TGTGCCAGTAGTATAGATCTAGGGGGACGTAGCTACAATGAGCAGTTCTTC; CDR3 protein: CASSIDLGGRSYNEQFF
V gene: TRBV6-5; clone size: many; J gene: TRBJ1-2; D gene: NA; CDR3 DNA: TGTGCCAGCAGTTACTCTCTTACTAGTAACTATGGCTACACCTTC; CDR3 protein: CASSYSLTSNYGYTF
V gene: TRBV12-3/TRBV12-4; clone size: NA; J gene: TRBJ1-1; D gene: NA; CDR3 DNA: TGTGCCAGCAGTTCTGAACAGGGCAAAGCTTTCTTT; CDR3 protein: CASSSEQGKAFF
V gene: TRBV4-3; clone size: NA; J gene: TRBJ2-5; D gene: NA; CDR3 DNA: TGCGCCAGCAGCAGCATGTTACGGGCCGGCGTCCGAGAGACCCAGTACTTC; CDR3 protein: CASSSMLRAGVRETQYF
V gene: TRBV21-1; clone size: NA; J gene: TRBJ1-4; D gene: NA; CDR3 DNA: TGTGCCAGCAGCCGACCTCCGTCAAGGGAAAAACTGTTTTTT; CDR3 protein: CASSRPPSREKLFF
V gene: TRBV20-1; clone size: few; J gene: TRBJ2-7; D gene: NA; CDR3 DNA: TGCAGTGCTAGAGGGGCGAGCAGGCGGGCCAGCTCCTCCTACGAGCAGTACTTC; CDR3 protein: CSARGASRRASSSYEQYF
V gene: TRBV6-5; clone size: NA; J gene: TRBJ2-5; D gene: NA; CDR3 DNA: TGTGCCAGCAGTTACTCGGCCGGGGTCAGAAGGATCGAGACCCAGTACTTC; CDR3 protein: CASSYSAGVRRIETQYF
V gene: TRBV6-1; clone size: many; J gene: TRBJ2-7; D gene: TRBD2; CDR3 DNA: TGTGCCAGCAGCTTTGATGGCGGGGGGGTATCCTACGAGCAGTACTTC; CDR3 protein: CASSFDGGGVSYEQYF
V gene: TRBV3-1; clone size: few; J gene: TRBJ1-1; D gene: NA; CDR3 DNA: TGTGCCAGCAGCCCCACACTGACGATGAACACTGAAGCTTTCTTT; CDR3 protein: CASSPTLTMNTEAFF
V gene: TRBV6-2/TRBV6-3; clone size: many; J gene: TRBJ1-3; D gene: NA; CDR3 DNA: TGTGCCAGCAGTTACTCGAATTATCGCAGTACTGGAAACACCATATATTTT; CDR3 protein: CASSYSNYRSTGNTIYF
V gene: TRBV27; clone size: many; J gene: TRBJ2-2; D gene: TRBD1; CDR3 DNA: TGTGCCAGCAGAGGACAGGGGGCGCATACCGGGGAGCTGTTTTTT; CDR3 protein: CASRGQGAHTGELFF
V gene: TRBV30; clone size: many; J gene: TRBJ1-1; D gene: NA; CDR3 DNA: TGTGCCTGGAGTGTAGGCCCTGAAGCTTTCTTT; CDR3 protein: CAWSVGPEAFF
V gene: TRBV4-1; clone size: NA; J gene: TRBJ2-6; D gene: NA; CDR3 DNA: TGCGCCAGCAGCCAAGATCCCGTCGGGGGCTCTGGGGCCAACGTCCTGACTTTC; CDR3 protein: CASSQDPVGGSGANVLTF
V gene: TRBV29-1; clone size: few; J gene: TRBJ2-1; D gene: NA; CDR3 DNA: TGCAGCGGGGGGGGCTTAGATGAGCAGTTCTTC; CDR3 protein: CSGGGLDEQFF
V gene: TRBV5-1; clone size: NA; J gene: TRBJ2-5; D gene: TRBD2; CDR3 DNA: TGCGCCAGCAGCTGGGGGGGACTATCCGAGACCCAGTACTTC; CDR3 protein: CASSWGGLSETQYF
V gene: TRBV27; clone size: many; J gene: TRBJ1-6; D gene: NA; CDR3 DNA: TGTGCCAGCAGTTTATTCGGGGGACGGAATAATTCACCCCTCCACTTT; CDR3 protein: CASSLFGGRNNSPLHF
V gene: TRBV20-1; clone size: many; J gene: TRBJ1-5; D gene: TRBD1; CDR3 DNA: TGCAGTGCTAGTAGGACAGGTCGAACGACCCAGCATTTT; CDR3 protein: CSASRTGRTTQHF
V gene: TRBV11-2; clone size: few; J gene: TRBJ2-7; D gene: NA; CDR3 DNA: TGTGCCAGCAGCTTAGATTTGGGCGGGGACGAGCAGTACTTC; CDR3 protein: CASSLDLGGDEQYF
V gene: TRBV30; clone size: many; J gene: TRBJ2-3; D gene: NA; CDR3 DNA: TGTGCCTGGGGCGGGGGCACAGATACGCAGTATTTT; CDR3 protein: CAWGGGTDTQYF
V gene: TRBV7-8; clone size: few; J gene: TRBJ2-1; D gene: TRBD2; CDR3 DNA: TGTGCCAGCAGACCTCTTAGGTGGGCGGGGGGACGTGCTGGCAATGAGCAGTTCTTC; CDR3 protein: CASRPLRWAGGRAGNEQFF
V gene: TRBV19; clone size: many; J gene: TRBJ2-1; D gene: NA; CDR3 DNA: TGTGCCAGTAGTATAGCTCTAGGACGGGAGCAGTTCTTC; CDR3 protein: CASSIALGREQFF
V gene: TRBV7-9; clone size: NA; J gene: TRBJ2-3; D gene: TRBD2; CDR3 DNA: TGTGCCAGCAGCCATCCTAGGACTAGCGGGGGTGCCATCGATACGCAGTATTTT; CDR3 protein: CASSHPRTSGGAIDTQYF
V gene: TRBV6-2/TRBV6-3; clone size: few; J gene: TRBJ2-2; D gene: TRBD1; CDR3 DNA: TGTGCCAGCAGTCCCCCACCTCCGGACAGGGGGGGTAAAACCGGGGAGCTGTTTTTT; CDR3 protein: CASSPPPPDRGGKTGELFF
V gene: TRBV20-1; clone size: many; J gene: TRBJ2-3; D gene: NA; CDR3 DNA: TGCAGTGCTAGAGATGTTAGCGATACGCAGTATTTT; CDR3 protein: CSARDVSDTQYF
V gene: TRBV7-2; clone size: NA; J gene: TRBJ1-2; D gene: NA; CDR3 DNA: TGTGCCAGCAGTTACCGGGTAAACTATGGCTACACCTTC; CDR3 protein: CASSYRVNYGYTF
V gene: TRBV11-2; clone size: few; J gene: TRBJ2-1; D gene: NA; CDR3 DNA: TGTGCCAGCAGCTTAGGGGTTTTGGGTGAGCAGTTCTTC; CDR3 protein: CASSLGVLGEQFF
V gene: TRBV30; clone size: many; J gene: TRBJ2-2; D gene: NA; CDR3 DNA: TGTGCCTGGAATTGGGGGGCGGACACCGGGGAGCTGTTTTTT; CDR3 protein: CAWNWGADTGELFF
V gene: TRBV20-1; clone size: NA; J gene: TRBJ1-2; D gene: TRBD1; CDR3 DNA: TGCAGTGCTAGAAGGGGGCAGACCTATGGCTACACCTTC; CDR3 protein: CSARRGQTYGYTF
V gene: TRBV7-6; clone size: many; J gene: TRBJ1-2; D gene: NA; CDR3 DNA: TGTGCCAGCAGCTTAGAGGCCTCAGGCCTTACCCGGGGCAACTATGGCTACACCTTC; CDR3 protein: CASSLEASGLTRGNYGYTF
V gene: TRBV7-8; clone size: many; J gene: TRBJ1-1; D gene: NA; CDR3 DNA: TGTGCCAGCAGCTCGGGCGGGGTAAGAAGGGACACTGAAGCTTTCTTT; CDR3 protein: CASSSGGVRRDTEAFF
V gene: TRBV11-2; clone size: many; J gene: TRBJ2-1; D gene: NA; CDR3 DNA: TGTGCCAGCAGCTCGCTTAGCGGTTCCTACAATGAGCAGTTCTTC; CDR3 protein: CASSSLSGSYNEQFF
V gene: TRBV2; clone size: many; J gene: TRBJ2-7; D gene: TRBD1; CDR3 DNA: TGTGCCAGCAGAGAGACAGGGGGCGCGGTGAACGAGCAGTACTTC; CDR3 protein: CASRETGGAVNEQYF
V gene: TRBV30; clone size: NA; J gene: TRBJ1-1; D gene: NA; CDR3 DNA: TGTGCCTGGAGTAGGGGACGAGCCGAAGCTTTCTTT; CDR3 protein: CAWSRGRAEAFF
V gene: TRBV6-6; clone size: NA; J gene: TRBJ2-1; D gene: TRBD2; CDR3 DNA: TGTGCCAGCAGTTACACTAGCGGGGGCCTAGCAGATGAGCAGTTCTTC; CDR3 protein: CASSYTSGGLADEQFF